The entry that follows covers one T cell receptor (beta chain) sequence. The data stem from a study of blood T cell repertoires in COVID-19. Study-level information: The origin of the acute and convalescent COVID-19 samples was the United States, Italy and Spain. Nucleic acid was either cDNA or gDNA, and it came from T cells, B-cell-depleted T cells, or PBMCs.

Germline values: CDR1 SGHAT, CDR2 FQNNGV. V dropped 5 bases and J dropped 9; count of bases not matched to a gene: 17. The CDR3 is 18 residues long. Methods used by the authors: Cell counts per sample came from amplifying reference gene primers. Produced via immunoSEQ multiplex PCR; TCRdb's table is partial and in-frame only. D and trimming come from the DNA, and the V and J calls and clone size come from that table. The sample shows about 130,000 clones, roughly three quarters of them seen only once. The sequence was collected from a man aged 80 or over with acute or convalescent COVID-19. The sample consisted of peripheral blood. This chain connects TRBV11-2 to TRBJ2-2; 11 bases agree with TRBD2. The CDR3 sequence is CASSRFPRTSGGVRELFF. The CDR3 nucleotides read TGTGCCAGCAGCCGCTTCCCCCGTACTAGCGGGGGTGTTAGGGAGCTGTTTTTT.